This T cell receptor beta chain was profiled in a study of cytomegalovirus exposure and HLA in healthy donors. 60 Vbeta and 13 Jbeta primers were used in PCR. Clones were sequenced by immunoSEQ multiplex PCR, and TCRdb holds only the in-frame ones, with some missing. The table shows approximately 170,000 clones, with roughly 85% occurring only once. General study results and limits: A later analysis found most CMV-associated TCR beta chains apparently HLA-restricted. Several of the most significant clusters appeared, in a later analysis, to be linked to common viral pathogens.

Trimming cost V 4 bases and J 2 bases; bases outside gene matches: 3. This CDR3 comprises 14 residues. In germline, CDR1 is SGHKS, CDR2 YYEKEE (reference sequence). As for this clone: No antigen is known for it.

The sequence came from a man under 40 in good health and CMV-seropositive. The chain couples TRBV5-5 to TRBJ1-5; 7 bases match TRBD1. The sample consisted of PBMCs. The CDR3 bases are TGTGCCAGCAGCGGCGGACAGGGCAATCAGCCCCAGCATTTT. Translating it yields CASSGGQGNQPQHF.